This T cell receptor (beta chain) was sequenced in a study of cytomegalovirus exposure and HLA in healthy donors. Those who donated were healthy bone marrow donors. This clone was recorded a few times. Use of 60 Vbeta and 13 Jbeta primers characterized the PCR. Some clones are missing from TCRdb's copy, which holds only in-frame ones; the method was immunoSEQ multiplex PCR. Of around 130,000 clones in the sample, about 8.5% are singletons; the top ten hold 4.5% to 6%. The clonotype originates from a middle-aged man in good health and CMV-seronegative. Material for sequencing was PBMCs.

The CDR3: CASNPTGVAYEQYF. The CDR3 nucleotides are TGCGCCAGCAACCCGACAGGGGTAGCCTACGAGCAGTACTTC. The V and J genes are TRBV10-2 and TRBJ2-7, with TRBD1 matching over 8 bases. The CDR3 contains 14 residues. Trimming took 7 bases from V and 2 from J; bases not matched to a gene: 7. Germline-derived CDR1 and CDR2 are WSHSY and SAAADI.